This paragraph covers one T cell receptor beta chain sequence. What it binds is not known. V shed 0 bases and J 7 bases; nucleotides not matched to a gene: 4. CDR1 SGDLS and CDR2 YYNGEE come from the germline V gene. The CDR3 length is 15 residues. 13 Jbeta primers and 60 Vbeta primers were used for the PCR. Produced via immunoSEQ multiplex PCR; TCRdb's table is partial and in-frame only. Among about 82,000 clones listed, about 78% were seen once. This entry belongs to a study of cytomegalovirus exposure and HLA in healthy donors. Study results and caveats: V- and J-gene trimming in TCR beta was tied to a missense DCLRE1C variant by an analysis performed later. Roughly uniform depth of sequencing across donors was assumed in presence/absence analyses. There were several of the most significant clusters that appeared linked to common viral pathogens in a later analysis.

The chain couples TRBV9 to TRBJ1-6; 7 positions agree with TRBD1. Sequencing was performed on PBMCs. The clonotype was recovered from a man aged 45-60 years in good health and CMV-seronegative. The CDR3 bases are TGTGCCAGCAGCGTAGGGGACAGTTCAAATTCACCCCTCCACTTT. It specifies CASSVGDSSNSPLHF.